What follows are 17 T cell receptor beta chains derived from one specimen sequenced in a study of T-cell reconstitution after alpha-beta-depleted transplantation in children. Using unique molecular identifiers, the investigators prepared the TCRbeta library. TCRdb called the PCR reads again in MiXCR, with one record for every CDR3 protein. The sample includes about 340,000 distinct CDR3 sequences, about an eighth of them seen just once. The source material was PBMCs, sampled from the stem cell graft. These receptor sequences come from a human donor who donated a stem cell graft to a child with Fanconi anemia.

This clonotype turned up a few times. The chain joins TRBV7-2 to TRBJ2-7; no clear D gene. This CDR3 contains 13 residues. V lost 2 bases and J 6 bases, leaving 11 bases between the germline ends. Germline V CDR1 and CDR2: SGHTA, FQGNSA. The CDR3 DNA sequence: TGTGCCAGCAGCTTACTAAGGGTAAGCGAGCAGTACTTC. Protein sequence: CASSLLRVSEQYF.

This clonotype was seen many times. The V call is TRBV28, the J call TRBJ1-2, with D tentatively TRBD1 (5 bases). The CDR3 runs to 12 residues. Per germline, CDR1 MDHEN and CDR2 SYDVKM. Trimming took 7 bases from V and 4 from J, leaving 10 bases between them. As DNA, the CDR3 is TGTGCCAGCAATCGGGGGGGCTATGGCTACACCTTC. Protein sequence: CASNRGGYGYTF.

A few counts support this clonotype. The chain combines TRBV20-1 with TRBJ2-5; 11 bases match TRBD2. Germline V gene sequence: CDR1 DFQATT, CDR2 SNEGSKA (reference sequence). The V and J ends lost 2 bases and 5 bases, in that order; junction bases with no gene match: 10. This CDR3 has 16 residues. The CDR3 bases are TGCAGTGCTAGACTTGGTAGCGGGGGGGCTCCGGAGACCCAGTACTTC. It encodes CSARLGSGGAPETQYF.

This chain connects TRBV4-3 to TRBJ2-2; possibly TRBD1 for D (5 bases). Per germline, CDR1 LGHNA and CDR2 YSLEER. The CDR3 is made up of 16 amino acids. Trimming took 0 bases from V and 2 from J, leaving 10 bases between them. The CDR3 coding sequence is TGCGCCAGCAGCCAAGAGGGGCTTCCTAACACCGGGGAGCTGTTTTTT. Residues: CASSQEGLPNTGELFF.

V gene TRBV7-2 combines with J gene TRBJ1-2; D not resolved. This CDR3 has 15 amino acids. The germline V gene encodes CDR1 SGHTA and CDR2 FQGNSA. V lost 2 bases and J 1 base, leaving 11 bases between the germline ends. The CDR3 coding sequence is TGTGCCAGCAGCTTAATTGGATTTAATAACTATGGCTACACCTTC. Translated: CASSLIGFNNYGYTF.

This clonotype was seen many times. The chain couples TRBV6-5 to TRBJ2-5, with D uncertain. Trimming pared 6 bases from V and 1 base from J, leaving 9 bases between. The germline CDR1 and CDR2 sequences are MNHEY and SVGAGI. CDR3 length: 13 amino acids. The CDR3 region is CASSPWSQETQYF. The CDR3 DNA sequence: TGTGCCAGCAGCCCCTGGTCCCAAGAGACCCAGTACTTC.

The gene calls are TRBV27 and TRBJ2-3, with D possibly matching TRBD2 (6 bases). The CDR3 sequence is 13 residues long. Germline CDR1 and CDR2: MNHEY and SMNVEV (reference sequence). Trimming shortened V by 6 bases and J by 6 bases, and 13 bases separated the two germline ends. CDR3 in DNA: TGTGCCAGCAGCACCGGGCGGGGCGATACGCAGTATTTT. Protein sequence: CASSTGRGDTQYF.

This clonotype appeared many times. J is TRBJ2-3 and V is TRBV3-1, with 8 positions matching TRBD2. CDR1 LGHDT and CDR2 YNNKEL come from the germline V gene (reference sequence). V lost 4 bases and J lost 1; bases outside the gene matches: 4. The CDR3 loop spans 15 amino acids. The CDR3 is CASSPGGGGTDTQYF. Here the CDR3 DNA reads TGTGCCAGCAGCCCCGGGGGGGGTGGCACAGATACGCAGTATTTT.

The chain uses TRBV6-2 or TRBV6-3 and TRBJ2-1, with D perhaps TRBD1 or TRBD2 (6 bases each). CDR1 and CDR2 from the germline V gene are MNHEY and SVGEGT. Trimming shortened V by 2 bases and J by 5 bases, and 10 bases separated the two germline ends. The CDR3 runs to 14 residues. The CDR3 DNA sequence: TGTGCCAGCAGTTACCGGGGGCGAGACAATGAGCAGTTCTTC. Encoded protein: CASSYRGRDNEQFF.

The rearrangement links TRBV6-6 to TRBJ2-1, with TRBD2 matching over 11 bases. The CDR3 covers 16 residues. V lost 8 bases, J lost 9 bases, and 15 bases stayed unmatched. Germline loops: CDR1 MNHNY, CDR2 SVGAGI (reference sequence). CDR3 sequence: CASSSYGASGGIEQFF. CDR3 DNA: TGTGCCAGCTCCTCCTATGGGGCTAGCGGGGGGATTGAGCAGTTCTTC.

V usage is TRBV3-1 and J usage is TRBJ1-1, with D possibly TRBD1 on 5 matching bases. The CDR3 has 16 amino acids. Between the trimmed V and J ends, which lost 1 base and 3 bases, there was a span of 15 bases. The germline V gene encodes CDR1 LGHDT and CDR2 YNNKEL (reference sequence). The CDR3 sequence: CASSQVVGGRDTEAFF. The CDR3 coding sequence is TGTGCCAGCAGCCAAGTGGTCGGGGGAAGGGACACTGAAGCTTTCTTT.

A few counts support this clonotype. The chain carries TRBV20-1 and TRBJ1-1, with a possible D match to TRBD1 (5 bases). Germline V gene data show CDR1 as DFQATT and CDR2 as SNEGSKA (reference sequence). The CDR3 sequence is 13 residues long. Trimming left V 3 bases short and J 7 bases short, with 15 bases between. CDR3 sequence: CSASKTGESEAFF. The CDR3 bases are TGCAGTGCTAGCAAAACAGGTGAAAGTGAAGCTTTCTTT.

This clonotype appeared a few times. The chain joins TRBV6-5 to TRBJ2-6; D is unclear. This CDR3 has 18 residues. Deletions cut 0 bases from V and 0 bases from J, with 12 bases between. CDR1 MNHEY and CDR2 SVGAGI come from the germline V gene. The CDR3 protein is CASSYSAVSVSGANVLTF. DNA for the CDR3: TGTGCCAGCAGTTACTCGGCGGTTTCGGTCTCTGGGGCCAACGTCCTGACTTTC.

This clonotype has ten or more counts. V and J are TRBV28 and TRBJ2-7; the match to TRBD1 covers 9 bases. The germline V gene has CDR1 MDHEN and CDR2 SYDVKM. The J segment lost 1 base and the V segment lost 9 bases, leaving 7 bases of the junction unmatched. The CDR3 length is 14 residues. The CDR3, as DNA: TGTGCCAGTTCCGGGACAGGGAAATCCTACGAGCAGTACGTC. It codes for CASSGTGKSYEQYV.

This clonotype was seen at least ten times. The genes are TRBV9 and TRBJ2-5, with D perhaps matching TRBD2 (7 bases). Per germline, CDR1 SGDLS and CDR2 YYNGEE. The CDR3 is made up of 14 amino acids. The V and J ends lost 3 bases and 3 bases respectively, with 12 bases between them. CDR3 amino acids: CASSAGAGEETQYF. CDR3 bases: TGTGCCAGCAGCGCGGGGGCGGGGGAAGAGACCCAGTACTTC.

The rearrangement uses TRBV5-1 and TRBJ2-2; D gene unclear. The length of the CDR3 is 8 residues. Germline values: CDR1 SGHRS, CDR2 YFSETQ. V was cut by 9 bases and J by 6 bases, with 0 bases left in between. The CDR3 is CATGELFF. The CDR3, as DNA: TGCGCCACCGGGGAGCTGTTTTTT. The entire variable domain, with the rest obtained from reference TRBV5-1 and TRBJ2-2, is as follows: KAGVTQTPRYLIKTRGQQVTLSCSPISGHRSVSWYQQTPGQGLQFLFEYFSETQRNKGNFPGRFSGRQFSNSRSEMNVSTLELGDSALYLCATGELFFGEGSRLTVL.

The sample holds a few counts of this clonotype. This sequence joins TRBV29-1 and TRBJ2-5; no clear D. CDR1 is SQVTM and CDR2 is ANQGSEA in the germline V gene. The V gene lost 7 bases and the J gene lost 2 bases, with 8 bases spanning the gap. The CDR3 has 11 residues. The CDR3 DNA reads TGCAGCGACGTGTGGCAAGAGACCCAGTACTTC. This codes for CSDVWQETQYF.